These 7 T cell receptor beta chains were all obtained from the same sample, sequenced in a study of T-cell reconstitution after alpha-beta-depleted transplantation in children. For TCRbeta, the library was prepared with unique molecular identifiers. One entry per CDR3 protein, called by TCRdb with MiXCR from the PCR reads. The sample records some 300,000 distinct CDR3 sequences, 10% being singletons. This sample comprised PBMCs from the stem cell graft donor, obtained from the stem cell graft. Every receptor here comes from a human donor who donated a stem cell graft to a child with acute lymphoblastic leukemia.

The rearrangement links TRBV11-2 to TRBJ2-3, with D uncertain. There are 19 residues in the CDR3. Germline V lookup: CDR1 SGHAT, CDR2 FQNNGV. Trimming took off 3 bases at V and 0 bases at J, with 22 bases between the two ends. The CDR3 nucleotides are TGTGCCAGCAGCTTTTCCCGGAGTCGAGAGTGGCTTAGCACAGATACGCAGTATTTT. Its protein is CASSFSRSREWLSTDTQYF.

The rearrangement uses TRBV30 and TRBJ2-5; no definite D call. Germline V gene sequence: CDR1 GTSNPN, CDR2 SVGIG (reference sequence). Trimming removed 7 bases from V and 5 bases from J, with 11 bases in between. The CDR3 consists of 11 residues. The CDR3: CASGMRETQYF. The CDR3 DNA reads TGTGCCTCAGGAATGAGGGAGACCCAGTACTTC.

This clonotype appeared many times. The CDR3 DNA follows: TGTGCCAGCAGTTTCCCAGGGGGGGAGACCCAGTACTTC. Protein sequence: CASSFPGGETQYF. The V call is TRBV27, the J call TRBJ2-5; D possibly corresponds to TRBD1 (7 bases). Germline CDR1 is MNHEY and CDR2 is SMNVEV (reference sequence). The CDR3 runs to 13 residues. Trimming pared 3 bases from V and 5 bases from J, leaving 10 bases between.

This clonotype was observed a handful of times. The rearrangement joins TRBV20-1 to TRBJ1-1; D is possibly TRBD1 (6 bases). This CDR3 contains 15 residues. CDR1 and CDR2 (germline): DFQATT, SNEGSKA (reference sequence). V was clipped by 0 bases and J by 0 bases, with 11 bases between them. CDR3 DNA sequence: TGCAGTGCTAGAGAGGACAGCCTTCTGAACACTGAAGCTTTCTTT. Its protein is CSAREDSLLNTEAFF.

This chain links TRBV5-1 with TRBJ2-1; 7 bases line up with TRBD2. The CDR3 runs to 18 residues. Germline-derived CDR1 and CDR2 are SGHRS and YFSETQ. The V gene end was trimmed by 4 bases and the J gene end by 8 bases; junction bases not matched to a gene: 21. The CDR3 coding sequence is TGCGCCAGCAGCAACGCAACAACTGGGCTAGCGGTATTGGATGAGCAGTTCTTC. Its translation: CASSNATTGLAVLDEQFF. The full variable domain, in which reference TRBV5-1 and TRBJ2-1 provide the parts outside the CDR3, is KAGVTQTPRYLIKTRGQQVTLSCSPISGHRSVSWYQQTPGQGLQFLFEYFSETQRNKGNFPGRFSGRQFSNSRSEMNVSTLELGDSALYLCASSNATTGLAVLDEQFFGPGTRLTVL.

V gene TRBV29-1 combines with J gene TRBJ2-7; the match to TRBD2 covers 10 bases. The CDR3 is 14 amino acids. Trimming cost V 4 bases and J 6 bases; bases outside gene matches: 9. CDR1 is SQVTM, CDR2 ANQGSEA, per germline. This CDR3 reads CSVGASGSRGEQYF. The CDR3 nucleotides read TGCAGCGTTGGGGCTAGCGGGAGTCGAGGCGAGCAGTACTTC.

The rearrangement uses TRBV20-1 and TRBJ2-1, with a tentative D call TRBD2 (5 bases). Germline loops: CDR1 DFQATT, CDR2 SNEGSKA (reference sequence). The CDR3 consists of 19 residues. The ends were cut back, 0 bases at V and 1 base at J, with 22 bases in the middle. In nucleotides, the CDR3 is TGCAGTGCTAGAGATGAGGATAGCGAGACCCTCCCTTCCTACAATGAGCAGTTCTTC. Protein sequence: CSARDEDSETLPSYNEQFF.